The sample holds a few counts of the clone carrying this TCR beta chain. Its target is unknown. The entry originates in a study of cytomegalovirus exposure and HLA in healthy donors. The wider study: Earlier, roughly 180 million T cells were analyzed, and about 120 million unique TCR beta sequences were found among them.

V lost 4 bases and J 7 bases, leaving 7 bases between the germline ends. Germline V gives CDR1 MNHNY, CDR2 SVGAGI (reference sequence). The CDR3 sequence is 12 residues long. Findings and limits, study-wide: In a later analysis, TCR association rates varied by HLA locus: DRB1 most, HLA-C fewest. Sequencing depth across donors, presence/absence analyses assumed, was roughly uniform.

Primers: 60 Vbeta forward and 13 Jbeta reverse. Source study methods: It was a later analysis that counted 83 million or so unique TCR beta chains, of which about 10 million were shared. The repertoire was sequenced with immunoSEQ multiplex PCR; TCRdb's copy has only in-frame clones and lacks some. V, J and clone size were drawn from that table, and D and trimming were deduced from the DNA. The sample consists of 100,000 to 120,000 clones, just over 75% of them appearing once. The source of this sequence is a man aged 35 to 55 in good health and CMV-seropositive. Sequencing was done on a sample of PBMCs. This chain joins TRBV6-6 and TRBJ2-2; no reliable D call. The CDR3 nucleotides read TGTGCCAGCAGTTCCCCCAGCGGGGAGCTGTTTTTT. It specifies CASSSPSGELFF.